This T cell receptor (beta chain) was found in a study of shared clonotypes between healthy human individuals. Turning to this clone: Its antigen is undetermined.

Assay execution proceeded at the deep level. Each sorted subset replicate got 200 ng genomic DNA, tens of thousands of genomes. Measured with immunoSEQ multiplex PCR; TCRdb has only the in-frame clones, and not every one. The data hold about 510,000 clones, with almost 97% observed a single time. The study's findings and limits: The naive CD4 repertoires of a handful of donors were compared, and around 4.7% of clonotypes were shared. Donor clonotype sharing was expected to depend on sequencing depth.

In germline, CDR1 is KGHSH, CDR2 LQKENI. The CDR3 covers 17 residues. The V end lost 0 bases, the J end lost 3 bases, and 14 bases lay between the germline ends. The receptor's source is a woman between 25 and 40 years old in good health. The chain has TRBV18 and TRBJ2-2; TRBD2 is a possible D gene (6 bases). Sequencing was done on a sample of naive CD4+ T cells sorted from blood. The subset: CD45RA+ positively selected. CDR3 coding DNA: TGTGCCAGCTCACCACCGGTCGGAGGGGTGTACACCGGGGAGCTGTTTTTT. Translation: CASSPPVGGVYTGELFF.